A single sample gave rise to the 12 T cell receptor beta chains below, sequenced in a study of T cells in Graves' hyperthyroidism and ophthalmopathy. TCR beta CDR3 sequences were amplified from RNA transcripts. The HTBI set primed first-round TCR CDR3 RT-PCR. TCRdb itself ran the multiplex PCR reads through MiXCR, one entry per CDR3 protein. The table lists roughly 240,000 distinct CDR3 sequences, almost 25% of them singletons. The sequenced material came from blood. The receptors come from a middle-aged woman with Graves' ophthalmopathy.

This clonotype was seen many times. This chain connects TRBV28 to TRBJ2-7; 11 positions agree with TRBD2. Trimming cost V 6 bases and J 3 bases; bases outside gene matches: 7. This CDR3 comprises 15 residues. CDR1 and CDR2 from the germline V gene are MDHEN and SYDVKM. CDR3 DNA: TGTGCCAGCAGCCCGATTCTAGCGGGAGGCTACGAGCAGTACTTC. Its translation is CASSPILAGGYEQYF.

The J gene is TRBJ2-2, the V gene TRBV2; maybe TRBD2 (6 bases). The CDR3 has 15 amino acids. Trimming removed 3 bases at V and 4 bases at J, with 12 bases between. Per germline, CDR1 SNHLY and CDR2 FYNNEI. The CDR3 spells CASSETGASTGELFF. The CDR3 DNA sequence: TGTGCCAGCAGTGAGACGGGAGCGTCCACCGGGGAGCTGTTTTTT.

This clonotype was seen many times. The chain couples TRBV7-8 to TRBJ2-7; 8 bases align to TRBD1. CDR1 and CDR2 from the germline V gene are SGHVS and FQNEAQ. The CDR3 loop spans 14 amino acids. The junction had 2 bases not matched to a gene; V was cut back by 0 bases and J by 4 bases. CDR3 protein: CASSLAWTGYEQYF. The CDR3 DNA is TGTGCCAGCAGCTTAGCTTGGACAGGGTACGAGCAGTACTTC. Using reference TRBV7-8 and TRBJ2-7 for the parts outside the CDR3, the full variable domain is GAGVSQSPRYKVAKRGQDVALRCDPISGHVSLFWYQQALGQGPEFLTYFQNEAQLDKSGLPSDRFFAERPEGSVSTLKIQRTQQEDSAVYLCASSLAWTGYEQYFGPGTRLTVT.

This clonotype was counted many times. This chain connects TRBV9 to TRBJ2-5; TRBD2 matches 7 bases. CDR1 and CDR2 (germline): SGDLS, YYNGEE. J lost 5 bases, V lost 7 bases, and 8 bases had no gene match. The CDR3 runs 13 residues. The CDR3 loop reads CASGRLAWETQYF. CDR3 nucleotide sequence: TGTGCCAGCGGCCGACTAGCCTGGGAGACCCAGTACTTC. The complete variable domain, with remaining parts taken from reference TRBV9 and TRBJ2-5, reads DSGVTQTPKHLITATGQRVTLRCSPRSGDLSVYWYQQSLDQGLQFLIQYYNGEERAKGNILERFSAQQFPDLHSELNLSSLELGDSALYFCASGRLAWETQYFGPGTRLLVL.

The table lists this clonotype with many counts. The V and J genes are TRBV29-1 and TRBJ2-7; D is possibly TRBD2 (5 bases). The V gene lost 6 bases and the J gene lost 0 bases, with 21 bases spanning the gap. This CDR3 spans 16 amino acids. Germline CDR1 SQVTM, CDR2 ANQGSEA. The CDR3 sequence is CSVLFHRGSSSYEQYF. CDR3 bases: TGCAGCGTCCTCTTTCATCGAGGGAGTTCCTCCTACGAGCAGTACTTC.

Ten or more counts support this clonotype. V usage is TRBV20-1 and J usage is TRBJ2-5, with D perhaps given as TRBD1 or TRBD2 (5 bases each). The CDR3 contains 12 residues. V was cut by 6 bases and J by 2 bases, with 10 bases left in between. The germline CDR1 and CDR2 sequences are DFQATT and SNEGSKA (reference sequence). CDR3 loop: CSAEGRQETQYF. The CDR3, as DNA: TGCAGTGCAGAGGGGCGGCAAGAGACCCAGTACTTC.

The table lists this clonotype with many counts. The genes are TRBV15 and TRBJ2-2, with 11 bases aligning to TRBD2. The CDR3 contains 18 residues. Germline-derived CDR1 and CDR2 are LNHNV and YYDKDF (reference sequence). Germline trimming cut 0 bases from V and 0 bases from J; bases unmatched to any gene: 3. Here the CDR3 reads CATSRERLAGTNTGELFF. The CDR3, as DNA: TGTGCCACCAGCAGAGAGAGACTAGCGGGAACGAACACCGGGGAGCTGTTTTTT.

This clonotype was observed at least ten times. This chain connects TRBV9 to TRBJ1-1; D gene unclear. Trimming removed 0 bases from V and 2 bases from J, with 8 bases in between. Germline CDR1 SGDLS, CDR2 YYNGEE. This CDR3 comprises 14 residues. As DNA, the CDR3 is TGTGCCAGCAGCGTAGATGGCAGTAACACTGAAGCTTTCTTT. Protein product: CASSVDGSNTEAFF.

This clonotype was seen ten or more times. The CDR3 DNA follows: TGTGCCAGCAGCCGCGGGGGGGCGGCCTCCTACGAGCAGTACTTC. This translates into CASSRGGAASYEQYF. This chain links TRBV27 with TRBJ2-7; the match to TRBD2 covers 9 bases. The CDR3 has 15 amino acids. CDR1 MNHEY and CDR2 SMNVEV come from the germline V gene (reference sequence). With V trimmed by 6 bases and J by 0 bases, 6 bases remained unmatched.

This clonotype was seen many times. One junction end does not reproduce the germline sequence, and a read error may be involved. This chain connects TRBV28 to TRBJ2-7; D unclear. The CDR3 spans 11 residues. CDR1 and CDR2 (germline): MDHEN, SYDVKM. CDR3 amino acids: CASSGSYERYF. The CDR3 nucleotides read TGTGCCAGCAGTGGCTCCTACGAGCGGTACTTC.

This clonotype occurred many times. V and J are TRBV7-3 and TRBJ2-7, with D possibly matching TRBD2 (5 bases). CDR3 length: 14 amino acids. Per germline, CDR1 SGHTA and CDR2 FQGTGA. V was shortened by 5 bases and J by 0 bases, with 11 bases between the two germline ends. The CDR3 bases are TGTGCCAGCAGCCCGGAGGTGAACTCCTACGAGCAGTACTTC. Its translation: CASSPEVNSYEQYF.

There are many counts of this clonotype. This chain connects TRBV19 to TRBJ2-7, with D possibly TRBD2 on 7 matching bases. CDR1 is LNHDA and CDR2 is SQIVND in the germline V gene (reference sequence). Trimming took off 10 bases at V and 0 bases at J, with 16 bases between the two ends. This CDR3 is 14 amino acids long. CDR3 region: CATRGGGVSYEQYF. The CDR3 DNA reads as TGTGCCACCAGGGGAGGGGGTGTCTCCTACGAGCAGTACTTC.